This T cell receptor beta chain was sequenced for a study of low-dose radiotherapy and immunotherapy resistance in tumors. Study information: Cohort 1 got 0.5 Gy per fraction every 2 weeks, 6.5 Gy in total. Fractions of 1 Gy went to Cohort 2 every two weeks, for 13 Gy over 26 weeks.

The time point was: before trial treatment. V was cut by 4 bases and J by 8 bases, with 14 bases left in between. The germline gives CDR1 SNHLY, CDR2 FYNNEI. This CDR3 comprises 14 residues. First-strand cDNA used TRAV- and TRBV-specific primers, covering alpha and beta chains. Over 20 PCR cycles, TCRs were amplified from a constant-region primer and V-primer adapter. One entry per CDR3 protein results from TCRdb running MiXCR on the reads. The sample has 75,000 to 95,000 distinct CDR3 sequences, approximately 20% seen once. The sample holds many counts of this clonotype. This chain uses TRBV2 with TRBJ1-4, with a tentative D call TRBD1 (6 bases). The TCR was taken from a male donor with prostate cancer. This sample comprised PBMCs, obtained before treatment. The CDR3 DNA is TGTGCCAGCAGTGTCTGGGGGGCGAACGAAAAACTGTTTTTT. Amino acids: CASSVWGANEKLFF.